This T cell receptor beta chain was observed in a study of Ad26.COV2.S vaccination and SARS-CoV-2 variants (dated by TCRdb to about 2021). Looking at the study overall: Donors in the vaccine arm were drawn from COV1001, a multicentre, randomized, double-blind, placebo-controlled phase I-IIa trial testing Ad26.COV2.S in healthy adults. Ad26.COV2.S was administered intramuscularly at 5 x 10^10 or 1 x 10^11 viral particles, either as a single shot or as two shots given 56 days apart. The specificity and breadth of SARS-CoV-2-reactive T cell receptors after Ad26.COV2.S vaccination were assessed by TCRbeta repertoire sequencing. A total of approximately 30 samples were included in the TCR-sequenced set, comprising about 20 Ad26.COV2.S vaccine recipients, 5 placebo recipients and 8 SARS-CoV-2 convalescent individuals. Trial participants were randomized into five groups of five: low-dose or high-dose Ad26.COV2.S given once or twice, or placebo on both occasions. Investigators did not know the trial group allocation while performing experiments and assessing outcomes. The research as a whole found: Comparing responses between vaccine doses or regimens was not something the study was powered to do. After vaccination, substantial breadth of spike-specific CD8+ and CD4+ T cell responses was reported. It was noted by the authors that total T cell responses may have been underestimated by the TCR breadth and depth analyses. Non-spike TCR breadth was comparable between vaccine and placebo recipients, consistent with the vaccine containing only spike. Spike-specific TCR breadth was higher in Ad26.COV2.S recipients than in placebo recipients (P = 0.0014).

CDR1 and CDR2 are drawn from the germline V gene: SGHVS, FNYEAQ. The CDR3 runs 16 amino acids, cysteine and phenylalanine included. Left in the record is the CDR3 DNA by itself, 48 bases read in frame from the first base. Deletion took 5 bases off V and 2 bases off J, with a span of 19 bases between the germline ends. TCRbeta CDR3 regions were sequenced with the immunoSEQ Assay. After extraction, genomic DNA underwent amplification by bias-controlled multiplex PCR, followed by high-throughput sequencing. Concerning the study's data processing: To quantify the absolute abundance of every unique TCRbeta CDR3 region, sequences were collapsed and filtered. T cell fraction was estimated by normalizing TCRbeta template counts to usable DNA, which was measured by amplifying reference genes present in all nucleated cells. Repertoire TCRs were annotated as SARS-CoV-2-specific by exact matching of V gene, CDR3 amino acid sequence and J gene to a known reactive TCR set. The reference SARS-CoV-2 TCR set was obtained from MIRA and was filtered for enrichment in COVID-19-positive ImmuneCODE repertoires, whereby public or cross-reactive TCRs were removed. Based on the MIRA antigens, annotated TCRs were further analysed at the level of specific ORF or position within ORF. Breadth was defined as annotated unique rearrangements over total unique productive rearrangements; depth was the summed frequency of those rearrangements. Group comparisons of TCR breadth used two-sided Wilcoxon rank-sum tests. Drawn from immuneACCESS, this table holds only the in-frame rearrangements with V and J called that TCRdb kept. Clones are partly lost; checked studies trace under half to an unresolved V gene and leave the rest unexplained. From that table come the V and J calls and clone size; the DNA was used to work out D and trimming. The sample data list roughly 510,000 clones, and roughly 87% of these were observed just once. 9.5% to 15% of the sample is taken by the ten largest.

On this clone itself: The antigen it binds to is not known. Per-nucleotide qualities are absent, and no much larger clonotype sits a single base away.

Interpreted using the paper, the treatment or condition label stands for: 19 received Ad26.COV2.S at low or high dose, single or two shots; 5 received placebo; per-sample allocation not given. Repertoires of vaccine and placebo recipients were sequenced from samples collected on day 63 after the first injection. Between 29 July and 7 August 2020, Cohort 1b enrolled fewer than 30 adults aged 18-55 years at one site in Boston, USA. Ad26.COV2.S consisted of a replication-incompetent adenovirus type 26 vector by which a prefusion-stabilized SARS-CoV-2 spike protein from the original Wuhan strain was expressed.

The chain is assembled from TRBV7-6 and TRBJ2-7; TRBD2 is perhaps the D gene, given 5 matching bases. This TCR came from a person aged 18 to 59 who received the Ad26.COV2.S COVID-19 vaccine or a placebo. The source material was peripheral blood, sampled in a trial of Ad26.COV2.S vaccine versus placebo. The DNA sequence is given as TGTGCCAGCAGCCGCGGTGGTGGTAGCGCGGCCTACGAGCAGTACTTC. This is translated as CASSRGGGSAAYEQYF.